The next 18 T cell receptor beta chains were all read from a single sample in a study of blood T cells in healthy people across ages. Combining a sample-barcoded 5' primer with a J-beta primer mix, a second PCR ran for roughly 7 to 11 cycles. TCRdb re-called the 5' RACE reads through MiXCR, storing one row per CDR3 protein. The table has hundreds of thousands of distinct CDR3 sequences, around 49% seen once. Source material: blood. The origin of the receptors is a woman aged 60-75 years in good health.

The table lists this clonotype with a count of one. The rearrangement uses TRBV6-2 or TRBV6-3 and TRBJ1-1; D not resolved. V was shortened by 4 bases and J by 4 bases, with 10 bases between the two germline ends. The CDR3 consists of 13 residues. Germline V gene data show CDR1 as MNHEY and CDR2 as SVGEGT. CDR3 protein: CASSSRQGTEAFF. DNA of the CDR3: TGTGCCAGCAGTTCCAGACAAGGCACTGAAGCTTTCTTT.

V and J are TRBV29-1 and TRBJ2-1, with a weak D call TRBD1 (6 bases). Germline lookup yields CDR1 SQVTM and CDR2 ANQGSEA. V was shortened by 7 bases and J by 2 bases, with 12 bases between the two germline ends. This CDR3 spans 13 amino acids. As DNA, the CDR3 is TGCAGCGCACAGGGACAAACCTACAATGAGCAGTTCTTC. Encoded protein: CSAQGQTYNEQFF.

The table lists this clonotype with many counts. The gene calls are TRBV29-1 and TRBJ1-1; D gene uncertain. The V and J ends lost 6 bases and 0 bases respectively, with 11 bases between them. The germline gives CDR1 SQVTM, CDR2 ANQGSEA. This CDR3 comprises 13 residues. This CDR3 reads CSVTGEMNTEAFF. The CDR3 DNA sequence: TGCAGCGTCACCGGGGAAATGAACACTGAAGCTTTCTTT. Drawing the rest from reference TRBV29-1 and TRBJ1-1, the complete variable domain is SAVISQKPSRDICQRGTSLTIQCQVDSQVTMMFWYRQQPGQSLTLIATANQGSEATYESGFVIDKFPISRPNLTFSTLTVSNMSPEDSSIYLCSVTGEMNTEAFFGQGTRLTVV.

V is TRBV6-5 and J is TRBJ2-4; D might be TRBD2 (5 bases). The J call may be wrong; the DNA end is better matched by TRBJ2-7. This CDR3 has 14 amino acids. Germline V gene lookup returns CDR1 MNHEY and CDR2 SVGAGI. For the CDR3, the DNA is TGTGCCAGCAGTTGCTCTAGCTTCTGGTGCGAGCAGTACTTC. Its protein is CASSCSSFWCEQYF.

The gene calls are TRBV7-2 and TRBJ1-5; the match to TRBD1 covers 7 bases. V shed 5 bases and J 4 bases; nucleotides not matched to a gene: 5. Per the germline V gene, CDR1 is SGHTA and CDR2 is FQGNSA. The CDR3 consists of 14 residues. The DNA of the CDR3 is TGTGCCAGCAGCGCGCGACAGGGTAATCAGCCCCAGCATTTT. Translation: CASSARQGNQPQHF.

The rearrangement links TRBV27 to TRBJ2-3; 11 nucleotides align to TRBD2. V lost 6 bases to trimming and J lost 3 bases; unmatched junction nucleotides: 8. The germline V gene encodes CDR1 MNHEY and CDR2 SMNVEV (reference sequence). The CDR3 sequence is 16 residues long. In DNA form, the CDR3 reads TGTGCCAGCAGGCGCACTAGCGGGAGTCAGACAGATACGCAGTATTTT. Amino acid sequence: CASRRTSGSQTDTQYF.

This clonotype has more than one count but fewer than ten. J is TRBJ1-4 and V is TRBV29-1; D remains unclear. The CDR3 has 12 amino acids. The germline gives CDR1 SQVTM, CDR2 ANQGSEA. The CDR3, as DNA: TGCAGTGGCGGCTCAACTAATGAAAAACTGTTTTTT. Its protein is CSGGSTNEKLFF.

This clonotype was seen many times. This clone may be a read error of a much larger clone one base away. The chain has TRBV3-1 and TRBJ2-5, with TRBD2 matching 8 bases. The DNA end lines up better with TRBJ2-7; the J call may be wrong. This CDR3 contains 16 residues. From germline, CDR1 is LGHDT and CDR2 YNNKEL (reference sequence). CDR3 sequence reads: CASSPVAGIPPTEQYF. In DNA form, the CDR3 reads TGTGCCAGCAGCCCTGTAGCGGGGATCCCCCCTACCGAGCAGTACTTC.

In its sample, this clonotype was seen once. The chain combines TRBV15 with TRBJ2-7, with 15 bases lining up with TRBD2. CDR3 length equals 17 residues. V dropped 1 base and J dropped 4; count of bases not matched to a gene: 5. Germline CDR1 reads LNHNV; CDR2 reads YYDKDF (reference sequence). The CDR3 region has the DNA TGTGCCACCAGCAGAGCCTATGGGACTAGCGGGAGGTACGAGCAGTACTTC. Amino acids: CATSRAYGTSGRYEQYF.

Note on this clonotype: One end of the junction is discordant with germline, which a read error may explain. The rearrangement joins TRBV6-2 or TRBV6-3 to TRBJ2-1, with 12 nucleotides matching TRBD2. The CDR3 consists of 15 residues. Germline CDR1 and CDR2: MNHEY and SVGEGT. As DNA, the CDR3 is TGTGCCGGCAGTTTCGGGGGACTAGCGGGCGGTGAGCAGTTCTTC. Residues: CAGSFGGLAGGEQFF.

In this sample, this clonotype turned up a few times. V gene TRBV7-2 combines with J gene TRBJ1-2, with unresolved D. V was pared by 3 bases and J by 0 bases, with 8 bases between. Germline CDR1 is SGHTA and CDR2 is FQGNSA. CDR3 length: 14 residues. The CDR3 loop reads CASSFPLANYGYTF. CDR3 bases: TGTGCCAGCAGCTTTCCGCTAGCTAACTATGGCTACACCTTC. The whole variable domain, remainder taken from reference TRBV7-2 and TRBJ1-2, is GAGVSQSPSNKVTEKGKDVELRCDPISGHTALYWYRQSLGQGLEFLIYFQGNSAPDKSGLPSDRFSAERTGGSVSTLTIQRTQQEDSAVYLCASSFPLANYGYTFGSGTRLTVV.

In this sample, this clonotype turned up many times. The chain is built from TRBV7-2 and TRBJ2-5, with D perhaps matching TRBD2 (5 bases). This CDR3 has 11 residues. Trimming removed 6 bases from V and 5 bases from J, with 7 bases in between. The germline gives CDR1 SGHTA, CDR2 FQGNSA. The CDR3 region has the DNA TGTGCCAGCAGTAGAGGGGAGACCCAGTACTTC. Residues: CASSRGETQYF.

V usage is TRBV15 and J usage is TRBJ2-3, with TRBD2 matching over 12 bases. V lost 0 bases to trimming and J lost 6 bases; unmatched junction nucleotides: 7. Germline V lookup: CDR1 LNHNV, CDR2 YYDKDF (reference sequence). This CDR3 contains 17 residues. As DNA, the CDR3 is TGTGCCACCAGCAGAGACCGACTAGCGGGAGTAAAGGATACGCAGTATTTT. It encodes CATSRDRLAGVKDTQYF.

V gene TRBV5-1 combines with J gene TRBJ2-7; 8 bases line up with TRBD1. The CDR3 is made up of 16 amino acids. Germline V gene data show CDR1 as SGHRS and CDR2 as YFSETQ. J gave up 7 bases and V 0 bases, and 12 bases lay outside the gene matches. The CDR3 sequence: CASSLDTQGAYNEQYF. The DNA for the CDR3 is TGCGCCAGCAGCTTGGATACGCAGGGGGCCTACAATGAGCAGTACTTC.

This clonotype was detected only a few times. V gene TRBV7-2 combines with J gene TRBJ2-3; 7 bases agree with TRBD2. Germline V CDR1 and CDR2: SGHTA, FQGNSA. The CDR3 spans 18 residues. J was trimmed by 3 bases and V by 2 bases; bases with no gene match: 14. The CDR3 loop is CASSLSVGGSVKTDTQYF. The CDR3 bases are TGTGCCAGCAGCTTATCAGTCGGCGGGAGCGTTAAAACAGATACGCAGTATTTT.

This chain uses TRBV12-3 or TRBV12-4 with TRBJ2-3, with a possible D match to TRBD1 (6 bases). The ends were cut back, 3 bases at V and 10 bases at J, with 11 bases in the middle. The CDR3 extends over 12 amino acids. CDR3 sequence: CASSFGGPAQYF. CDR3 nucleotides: TGTGCCAGCAGTTTTGGGGGCCCAGCGCAGTATTTT.

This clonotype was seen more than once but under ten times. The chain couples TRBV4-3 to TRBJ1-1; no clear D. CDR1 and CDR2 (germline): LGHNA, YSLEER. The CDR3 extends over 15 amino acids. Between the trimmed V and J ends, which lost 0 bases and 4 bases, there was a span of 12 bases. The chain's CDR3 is CASSQESQVATEAFF. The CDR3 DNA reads TGCGCCAGCAGCCAAGAAAGTCAAGTAGCCACTGAAGCTTTCTTT.

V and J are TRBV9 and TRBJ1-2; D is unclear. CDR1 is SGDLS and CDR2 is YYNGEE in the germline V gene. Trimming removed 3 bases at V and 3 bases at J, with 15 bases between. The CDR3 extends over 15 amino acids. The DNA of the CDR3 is TGTGCCAGCAGCGCCGCGGTGGCTATGGACTATGGCTACACCTTC. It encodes CASSAAVAMDYGYTF.